The entry below describes one T cell receptor beta chain. A few counts support this clone. Its recognized antigen is unknown. No much larger clone exists at a distance of one base, and base qualities are not known. This entry comes from a study of blood T cell repertoires in COVID-19 (TCRdb year 2020). Regarding the complete study: The collaborator samples originated in the United States, Italy and Spain and spanned the acute and convalescent phases of COVID-19. The prospective study material was composed of cDNA or gDNA derived from T cells, B-cell-depleted T cells, or PBMCs. Deeply sampled blood TCRbeta repertoires from subjects exposed to, actively infected with, or recovered from COVID-19 were included in the dataset. The repertoires were released in a freely available public database meant as a resource for research on the immune response to SARS-CoV-2. The samples were drawn from the first 160 participants of the ongoing ImmuneRACE study and from 950 to 1,500 subjects provided by 6 global collaborators. A de-identified subject ID, COVID-19 status, age in years and sex were almost always included in the sample metadata. Where available, HLA class I and class II types were obtained from metadata supplied by the sample provider rather than from assay-based typing.

In the prospective study, participants were roughly 18 to 100 years old, resided in about two dozen geographic areas of the United States, and were enrolled through a virtual design. To assign participants to cohorts, the prospective study relied on clinical history that participants themselves reported in a screening survey and a study questionnaire. Recovered participants in ImmuneRACE Cohort 3 were defined as having two consecutive negative NP/OP PCR tests, clearance from a healthcare professional, or resolution of symptoms. Mobile phlebotomists in the prospective study collected whole blood, serum and a nasopharyngeal or oropharyngeal swab from every participant. Additional blood draws and questionnaires over an approximately two-month period could optionally be provided by prospective study participants. Before DNA extraction, blood samples from the prospective study were shipped at room temperature or frozen.

The immunoSEQ Assay, a bias-controlled multiplex PCR, was used to amplify TCRbeta CDR3 regions from genomic DNA. In the source study's methods: The number of nucleated cells in each sample was estimated by amplification of reference gene primers within the assay. Sequence reads were collapsed and filtered to measure the absolute abundance of every unique TCRbeta CDR3 rearrangement. For each sample, productive Simpson clonality was calculated as the square root of Simpson's diversity index across productive rearrangements. TCRdb re-hosts the immuneACCESS table, in-frame sequences only. Its copies lack some clones; in the studies checked, an unresolved V gene accounts for under half of them, and the cause for the rest is not known. V and J calls and clone size are copied from that table; D and trimming were computed from the DNA. The sample data list roughly 250,000 clones, and around 87% of these were observed just once. Of the sample, about 1.6% falls within the top ten clones.

What the work shows at the level of the full study, not this receptor alone: Clinical and demographic metadata were provided uncurated, with the amount varying by source and participant.

Reading the germline V gene gives CDR1 KGHSH and CDR2 LQKENI. Unmatched junction bases come to 2, with V trimmed by 4 bases and J by 4 bases. Its CDR3 holds 14 amino acids, cysteine through phenylalanine. Of all the DNA, just the CDR3 is kept, 42 bases in frame from base 1. This chain joins TRBV18 to TRBJ2-5; TRBD2 fits 11 bases in the junction. The sequencing sample was made of PBMCs or T cells enriched from blood (not recorded which). The clonotype was recovered from a woman aged 50 to 60 who had recovered from COVID-19. The DNA is as follows: TGTGCCAGCTCACGACTAGCGGGACCAGAGACCCAGTACTTC. Translated, this gives CASSRLAGPETQYF.